These T cell receptor beta chains were read from a single sample in a study of blood T cells in healthy people across ages. TCRdb used MiXCR to reprocess the 5' RACE reads, holding one entry per CDR3 protein. The table has around 1.5 million distinct CDR3 sequences, 40% to 50% seen once. The sequencing sample was made of blood. The receptors shown here come from a young woman in good health. Each CDR3 is given with its conserved first and last residue. Each record gives: V gene, clone size, D gene, J gene, CDR3 protein, CDR3 DNA. A D gene is named only where the DNA matches it firmly. Rows may omit the clone size; those that give it use once, few, many or a size class.

v_call: TRBV12-3/TRBV12-4; clone_size: -; d_call: -; j_call: TRBJ1-2; cdr3_aa: CASRGSRGGYTF; cdr3_nt: TGTGCCAGCAGGGGTTCAAGGGGCGGCTACACCTTC
v_call: TRBV9; clone_size: -; d_call: TRBD1; j_call: TRBJ2-5; cdr3_aa: CASSGGDSIREQYF; cdr3_nt: TGTGCCAGCAGCGGAGGGGACAGCATAAGGGAGCAGTACTTC
v_call: TRBV15; clone_size: few; d_call: -; j_call: TRBJ2-7; cdr3_aa: CATSTRGGQQYF; cdr3_nt: TGTGCCACCAGCACAAGAGGTGGACAGCAGTACTTC
v_call: TRBV5-1; clone_size: few; d_call: TRBD1; j_call: TRBJ2-1; cdr3_aa: CASSQPGQGVNEQFF; cdr3_nt: TGCGCCAGCAGCCAACCGGGACAGGGGGTAAATGAGCAGTTCTTC
v_call: TRBV18; clone_size: -; d_call: TRBD1; j_call: TRBJ1-1; cdr3_aa: CASSPQDRMYTEAFF; cdr3_nt: TGTGCCAGCTCACCCCAGGACAGGATGTATACTGAAGCTTTCTTT
v_call: TRBV6-2/TRBV6-3; clone_size: -; d_call: TRBD2; j_call: TRBJ2-3; cdr3_aa: CASSYPKGAGGGDTQYF; cdr3_nt: TGTGCCAGCAGTTACCCGAAGGGAGCGGGGGGGGGAGATACGCAGTATTTT
v_call: TRBV27; clone_size: -; d_call: -; j_call: TRBJ2-1; cdr3_aa: CASSLRGPTYNEQFF; cdr3_nt: TGTGCCAGCAGTTTACGGGGTCCAACCTACAATGAGCAGTTCTTC
v_call: TRBV10-2; clone_size: -; d_call: -; j_call: TRBJ1-1; cdr3_aa: CASSDRFWEAFF; cdr3_nt: TGCGCCAGCAGTGACAGATTTTGGGAAGCTTTCTTT
v_call: TRBV7-2; clone_size: -; d_call: -; j_call: TRBJ2-7; cdr3_aa: CASSFGGQVEQYF; cdr3_nt: TGTGCCAGCAGCTTTGGGGGGCAGGTCGAGCAGTACTTC
v_call: TRBV27; clone_size: -; d_call: -; j_call: TRBJ1-1; cdr3_aa: CASRLGADTEAFF; cdr3_nt: TGTGCCAGCCGGCTAGGTGCTGACACTGAAGCTTTCTTT
v_call: TRBV9; clone_size: -; d_call: TRBD1; j_call: TRBJ1-6; cdr3_aa: CASSGPGTVNSPLHF; cdr3_nt: TGTGCCAGCAGCGGACCCGGGACAGTGAATTCACCCCTCCACTTT
v_call: TRBV4-2; clone_size: many; d_call: TRBD1; j_call: TRBJ1-2; cdr3_aa: CASSQLTGRNGYTF; cdr3_nt: TGTGCCAGCAGCCAACTGACAGGGCGGAATGGCTACACCTTC
v_call: TRBV7-9; clone_size: -; d_call: TRBD2; j_call: TRBJ2-1; cdr3_aa: CASSLDSSGRPHEQFF; cdr3_nt: TGTGCCAGCAGCTTAGATTCTAGCGGGAGGCCCCATGAGCAGTTCTTC
v_call: TRBV2; clone_size: -; d_call: TRBD1; j_call: TRBJ1-2; cdr3_aa: CASSATQGALGYGYTF; cdr3_nt: TGTGCCAGCAGCGCTACACAGGGGGCGCTGGGCTATGGCTACACCTTC
v_call: TRBV6-5; clone_size: -; d_call: TRBD2; j_call: TRBJ2-5; cdr3_aa: CASSYGLAGGIRETQYF; cdr3_nt: TGTGCCAGCAGTTACGGACTAGCGGGGGGTATAAGAGAGACCCAGTACTTC
v_call: TRBV9; clone_size: few; d_call: -; j_call: TRBJ2-5; cdr3_aa: CASSVGADRRQETQYF; cdr3_nt: TGTGCCAGCAGCGTAGGCGCGGACAGACGCCAAGAGACCCAGTACTTC
v_call: TRBV12-3/TRBV12-4; clone_size: -; d_call: TRBD2; j_call: TRBJ2-1; cdr3_aa: CASSYGTIINNEQFF; cdr3_nt: TGTGCCAGCAGCTACGGGACTATCATTAACAATGAGCAGTTCTTC
v_call: TRBV5-1; clone_size: few; d_call: TRBD2; j_call: TRBJ2-2; cdr3_aa: CASTSGRADTGELFF; cdr3_nt: TGCGCCAGCACAAGCGGGAGGGCCGATACCGGGGAGCTGTTTTTT
v_call: TRBV7-9; clone_size: -; d_call: -; j_call: TRBJ1-2; cdr3_aa: CASSNPDGYTF; cdr3_nt: TGTGCCAGCAGCAATCCGGATGGCTACACCTTC
v_call: TRBV7-9; clone_size: -; d_call: -; j_call: TRBJ2-7; cdr3_aa: CASSLVVARTTTYEQYF; cdr3_nt: TGTGCCAGCAGCTTAGTAGTCGCTAGGACTACAACCTACGAGCAGTACTTC
v_call: TRBV5-1; clone_size: -; d_call: TRBD2; j_call: TRBJ2-5; cdr3_aa: CASSLAVLAGSGQETQYF; cdr3_nt: TGCGCCAGCAGCTTGGCCGTGCTAGCGGGATCGGGTCAAGAGACCCAGTACTTC
v_call: TRBV2; clone_size: -; d_call: -; j_call: TRBJ2-5; cdr3_aa: CASSGGRSTGETQYF; cdr3_nt: TGTGCCAGCAGTGGAGGGCGTTCCACGGGGGAGACCCAGTACTTC
v_call: TRBV7-9; clone_size: -; d_call: -; j_call: TRBJ2-1; cdr3_aa: CASSFYSGDTLRNEQFF; cdr3_nt: TGTGCCAGCAGCTTTTACTCGGGGGACACCTTAAGGAATGAGCAGTTCTTC
v_call: TRBV28; clone_size: few; d_call: -; j_call: TRBJ1-4; cdr3_aa: CASSPRGMGEKLFF; cdr3_nt: TGTGCCAGCAGCCCACGGGGGATGGGTGAAAAACTGTTTTTT
v_call: TRBV2; clone_size: -; d_call: -; j_call: TRBJ1-2; cdr3_aa: CASSPTSSNYGHTF; cdr3_nt: TGTGCCAGCAGTCCGACGTCCTCTAACTATGGCCACACCTTC
v_call: TRBV9; clone_size: few; d_call: TRBD2; j_call: TRBJ2-5; cdr3_aa: CASSLQGLVQETQYF; cdr3_nt: TGTGCCAGCAGCCTACAGGGACTAGTTCAAGAGACCCAGTACTTC
v_call: TRBV9; clone_size: -; d_call: -; j_call: TRBJ1-2; cdr3_aa: CASSAAGGRGYTF; cdr3_nt: TGTGCCAGCAGCGCCGCGGGGGGGCGGGGCTACACCTTC
v_call: TRBV18; clone_size: -; d_call: TRBD1; j_call: TRBJ2-7; cdr3_aa: CASSPVTGGASYEQYF; cdr3_nt: TGTGCCAGCTCACCGGTGACAGGGGGAGCCTCCTACGAGCAGTACTTC